This is a list of T cell receptor beta chains from one sample in a study of regulatory T cells in long-lasting Graves disease. TCRdb reprocessed the multiplex PCR reads via MiXCR and lists one record per CDR3 protein. The profile shows roughly 360,000 distinct CDR3 sequences, about an eighth of them singletons. This same sample was also part of a study on T cells in Graves' hyperthyroidism and ophthalmopathy.

This sample comprised peripheral blood mononuclear cells (PBMCs), obtained at new diagnosis, from a patient treated with antithyroid drugs. The receptors stem from a woman aged 18-29 years with Graves disease. The conserved cysteine and the conserved F or W are not part of the CDR3 here.

J gene,V gene,CDR3 protein
TRBJ2-7,TRBV3-1,ASSQEPREAYEQY
TRBJ2-7,TRBV7-2,ASRWVGGYEQY
TRBJ1-2,TRBV6-2/TRBV6-3,ASSYSTQNYGYT
TRBJ2-3,TRBV3-1,ASSQDIRLAGSTDTQY
TRBJ2-1,TRBV7-2,ASSLAHTSHYYNEQF
TRBJ1-2,TRBV4-3,ASSQEDRIHYGYT
TRBJ1-5,TRBV20-1,SAIPGPNQPQH
TRBJ2-3,TRBV7-2,ASSQLAGTTPSTDTQY
TRBJ2-7,TRBV18,ASSPRGGFNEQY
TRBJ2-2,TRBV7-2,ASSFRRLTGELF
TRBJ2-3,TRBV14,ASSQERTDRRDLTDTQY
TRBJ2-7,TRBV24-1,ATSDSASGSQEQY
TRBJ1-1,TRBV20-1,SASLDRDFAF
TRBJ1-1,TRBV4-1,ASSRLYIAGQANTEAF
TRBJ2-5,TRBV12-3/TRBV12-4,ASSLGTGETQY
TRBJ2-3,TRBV13,ASSLGRGRRRTQY
TRBJ2-3,TRBV7-6,ASSGTVPNTQY
TRBJ1-1,TRBV6-5,ASSYGTARNTEAF
TRBJ2-1,TRBV5-1,ASSPELAGRRNEQF
TRBJ2-3,TRBV6-5,ASSYRGPFTDTQY
TRBJ1-1,TRBV5-1,ASSEGSTTEAF
TRBJ2-1,TRBV7-2,ASSLGGARHNEQF
TRBJ2-7,TRBV15,ATSPATGATYEQY
TRBJ2-2,TRBV10-3,AIYSSGELF
TRBJ2-2,TRBV27,ASKHGTSLDTGELF
TRBJ1-5,TRBV7-2,ASSLGPNQPQR
TRBJ1-2,TRBV13,ASSSGQGPYGYT
TRBJ2-7,TRBV4-2,ASSQVLGTQVSYEQY
TRBJ2-1,TRBV7-9,ASSLQTVESYNEQF
TRBJ1-1,TRBV6-5,VSSYDSFMNTEAF
-,TRBV18,ASSPPETQY
TRBJ2-3,TRBV27,VSSPSRSGSPHTQY
TRBJ2-3,TRBV2,ASILPHTDTQY
TRBJ2-3,TRBV7-2,ASTPGPVGDRGTDTQY
TRBJ2-3,TRBV20-1,SARGLAGELVTDTQY
TRBJ2-2,TRBV6-2/TRBV6-3,ASSYSLWEHTGELF
TRBJ2-1,TRBV7-3,ASSARGASYNEQF